The 30 T cell receptor beta chains in this list originate from one sample, sequenced in a study of control samples from healthy donors and cancer patients. Clones were sequenced by immunoSEQ multiplex PCR, and TCRdb holds only the in-frame ones, with some missing. The table has about 190,000 clones, roughly nine tenths seen once. Sequencing was carried out using blood. The source is a man aged 25 to 40 in good health.

This chain joins TRBV7-9 and TRBJ1-4; 7 bases agree with TRBD1. From germline, CDR1 is SEHNR and CDR2 FQNEAQ (reference sequence). CDR3 length equals 14 residues. V shed 7 bases and J 7 bases; nucleotides not matched to a gene: 9. The CDR3 bases are TGTGCCAGCACCCTCCGGGACAGTTCTGAAAAACTGTTTTTT. Amino acids: CASTLRDSSEKLFF.

The chain employs TRBV11-3 and TRBJ1-1; TRBD1 might be the D (5 bases). CDR1 SGHNT and CDR2 YENEEA come from the germline V gene. The CDR3 extends over 16 amino acids. Trimming left V 1 base short and J 4 bases short, with 16 bases between. The CDR3 reads CASSLATGGWFTEAFF. CDR3 nucleotides: TGTGCCAGCAGCTTAGCGACGGGGGGGTGGTTCACTGAAGCTTTCTTT.

The J gene is TRBJ2-7, the V gene TRBV5-4; 10 nucleotides match TRBD1. Looked up from germline, CDR1 is SGHNT and CDR2 is YYREEE (reference sequence). Trimming at V came to 4 bases and at J to 7 bases, leaving 11 bases not matched to a gene. This CDR3 spans 15 amino acids. The DNA for the CDR3 is TGTGCCAGCAGCCCAGACAGGGGGCAGCTGGGGGAGCAGTACTTC. It translates to CASSPDRGQLGEQYF. Full variable domain (rest looked up from reference TRBV5-4 and TRBJ2-7): ETGVTQSPTHLIKTRGQQVTLRCSSQSGHNTVSWYQQALGQGPQFIFQYYREEENGRGNFPPRFSGLQFPNYSSELNVNALELDDSALYLCASSPDRGQLGEQYFGPGTRLTVT.

This CDR3 reads CASSFGPGTEAFF. The CDR3, as DNA: TGTGCCAGCAGTTTTGGCCCCGGGACAGAAGCTTTCTTT. J is TRBJ1-1 and V is TRBV27; a possible D gene is TRBD1 (6 bases). V lost 3 bases to trimming and J lost 8 bases, with 13 bases between them. The CDR3 covers 13 residues. Germline V lookup: CDR1 MNHEY, CDR2 SMNVEV (reference sequence).

The V gene is TRBV6-9, the J gene TRBJ1-2; the match to TRBD1 covers 9 bases. In germline, CDR1 is MNHGY, CDR2 SVAAGI. The V segment lost 4 bases and the J segment 4 bases; nucleotides outside the gene matches: 7. This CDR3 has 15 amino acids. The CDR3 is CASSSGTGITYGYTF. CDR3 bases: TGTGCCAGCAGTTCCGGGACAGGGATTACCTATGGCTACACCTTC.

V usage is TRBV7-2 and J usage is TRBJ2-2, with 7 bases aligning to TRBD2. The germline V gene has CDR1 SGHTA and CDR2 FQGNSA. The CDR3 sequence is 14 residues long. Trimming at V came to 1 base and at J to 7 bases, leaving 3 bases not matched to a gene. CDR3 residues: CASSLDGGIGELFF. DNA of the CDR3: TGTGCCAGCAGCTTAGACGGGGGGATCGGGGAGCTGTTTTTT.

DNA for the CDR3: TGTGCTAGTGGTTTGGGACAGGGGGGGCTCTACGAGCAGTACTTC. Amino acids: CASGLGQGGLYEQYF. This sequence joins TRBV12-5 and TRBJ2-7; 9 bases line up with TRBD1. The V and J ends lost 1 base and 3 bases, in that order; junction bases with no gene match: 4. Germline values: CDR1 LGHNT, CDR2 FRNRAP. The CDR3 totals 15 residues.

The genes are TRBV3-1 (or the pseudogene TRBV3-2) and TRBJ1-1; D gene unclear. V lost 1 base and J lost 2, with 8 bases in between. Germline assignment: CDR1 LGHDT and CDR2 YNNKEL (reference sequence). The CDR3 spans 14 residues. CDR3 coding DNA: TGTGCCAGCAGCCAAGTAGTGGGAAACACTGAAGCTTTCTTT. Translated: CASSQVVGNTEAFF.

V gene TRBV12-3 or TRBV12-4 combines with J gene TRBJ2-7, with 7 bases aligning to TRBD2. The V and J ends lost 5 bases and 0 bases, in that order; junction bases with no gene match: 1. This CDR3 contains 13 residues. CDR3 residues: CASSRGSSYEQYF. The CDR3 DNA reads TGTGCCAGCAGTCGCGGGAGCTCCTACGAGCAGTACTTC.

A remark on this clone: The junction and the germline gene differ at one end; a read error may be behind it. The chain links TRBV30 to TRBJ1-5; D uncertain. CDR1 GTSNPN and CDR2 SVGIG come from the germline V gene (reference sequence). CDR3 length: 13 residues. The CDR3 loop reads CAGSEKWNQPQHF. CDR3 DNA: TGTGCCGGGAGTGAGAAGTGGAATCAGCCCCAGCATTTT.

This chain uses TRBV15 with TRBJ2-1; D is unresolved. In germline, CDR1 is LNHNV, CDR2 YYDKDF (reference sequence). CDR3 length: 12 amino acids. V was trimmed by 5 bases and J by 8 bases, leaving 10 bases between them. The chain's CDR3 is CATSLSSDEQFF. In DNA, the CDR3 is TGTGCCACCAGCTTATCGAGCGATGAGCAGTTCTTC.

Concerning this clone: Other DNA sequences in this sample translate to the same CDR3. CDR3 protein: CASSLDPSGNTIYF. CDR3 DNA sequence: TGCGCCAGCAGCTTGGACCCCTCTGGAAACACCATATATTTT. This sequence joins TRBV5-1 and TRBJ1-3; D call uncertain. Germline lookup yields CDR1 SGHRS and CDR2 YFSETQ. V was shortened by 0 bases and J by 0 bases, with 4 bases between the two germline ends. This CDR3 is built from 14 residues.

The chain couples TRBV5-1 to TRBJ1-1; D is ambiguous. Germline CDR1 is SGHRS and CDR2 is YFSETQ. V was clipped by 4 bases and J by 1 base, with 20 bases between them. The length of the CDR3 is 17 residues. The CDR3 sequence is CASSPRERARENTEAFF. CDR3 sequence (DNA): TGCGCCAGCAGCCCGAGGGAAAGGGCTCGTGAGAACACTGAAGCTTTCTTT.

V usage is TRBV3-1 (or the pseudogene TRBV3-2) and J usage is TRBJ1-1, with 9 bases that match TRBD1. The CDR3 has 14 amino acids. The V gene end was trimmed by 4 bases and the J gene end by 5 bases; junction bases not matched to a gene: 5. Germline values: CDR1 LGHDT, CDR2 YNNKEL (reference sequence). CDR3 nucleotide sequence: TGTGCCAGCAGCCTACAGGGGGCTGGAACTGAAGCTTTCTTT. The encoded protein is CASSLQGAGTEAFF.

The V gene is TRBV7-9, the J gene TRBJ2-3; D perhaps matches TRBD1 (5 bases). V lost 1 base to trimming and J lost 1 base, with 12 bases between them. The CDR3 is 16 residues long. Germline CDR1 is SEHNR and CDR2 is FQNEAQ (reference sequence). CDR3 nucleotide sequence: TGTGCCAGCAGCTTAGTGGTCGAGACAGGCACAGATACGCAGTATTTT. Translated, it gives CASSLVVETGTDTQYF.

The chain has TRBV3-1 (or the pseudogene TRBV3-2) and TRBJ2-7, with TRBD2 identical over 13 bases. Per germline, CDR1 LGHDT and CDR2 YNNKEL (reference sequence). CDR3 length: 15 residues. The V and J ends lost 1 base and 3 bases, in that order; junction bases with no gene match: 0. CDR3 region: CASSQGTSGGYEQYF. The CDR3 region has the DNA TGTGCCAGCAGCCAAGGGACTAGCGGGGGCTACGAGCAGTACTTC.

V usage is TRBV6-4 and J usage is TRBJ2-3, with D tentatively TRBD1 (6 bases). The CDR3 length is 14 residues. CDR1 is MRHNA, CDR2 SNTAGT, per germline. Trimming cost V 4 bases and J 5 bases, with 13 bases left between them. The CDR3 protein is CASSVGRGKDTQYF. Written as DNA, the CDR3 is TGTGCCAGCAGTGTTGGCAGGGGAAAAGATACGCAGTATTTT.

The gene calls are TRBV7-7 and TRBJ2-2, with 10 bases identical to TRBD2. The germline V gene has CDR1 SSHAT and CDR2 FNYEAQ (reference sequence). This CDR3 spans 16 amino acids. The V and J ends lost 1 base and 4 bases, in that order; junction bases with no gene match: 3. In DNA form, the CDR3 reads TGTGCCAGCAGCTTAGTAGCGGGGGGAGGCACCGGGGAGCTGTTTTTT. Protein: CASSLVAGGGTGELFF.

The gene calls are TRBV6-6 and TRBJ1-5; D not certain. V gave up 0 bases and J gave up 0 bases, with 9 bases separating them. CDR3 length equals 16 residues. Germline V gene sequence: CDR1 MNHNY, CDR2 SVGAGI (reference sequence). The CDR3 DNA follows: TGTGCCAGCAGTTACTCGAGAGGGAATAGCAATCAGCCCCAGCATTTT. This sequence encodes CASSYSRGNSNQPQHF.

J is TRBJ2-7 and V is TRBV20-1; D remains unclear. Per germline, CDR1 DFQATT and CDR2 SNEGSKA (reference sequence). This CDR3 has 10 amino acids. Trimming stripped 5 bases from V and 4 bases from J, with 6 bases between. The CDR3 sequence: CSALKYEQYF. In DNA form, the CDR3 reads TGCAGTGCTCTAAAGTACGAGCAGTACTTC.

This chain uses TRBV5-1 with TRBJ1-2; D ambiguous. Germline CDR1 and CDR2: SGHRS and YFSETQ. The CDR3 is made up of 13 amino acids. Trimming took 0 bases from V and 8 from J, leaving 11 bases between them. CDR3 protein: CASSLALARGYTF. The CDR3 nucleotides are TGCGCCAGCAGCTTGGCACTAGCGAGGGGCTACACCTTC.

V gene TRBV19 combines with J gene TRBJ2-6, with D hard to call. The ends were cut back, 9 bases at V and 4 bases at J, with 16 bases in the middle. The CDR3 is made up of 15 amino acids. Per the germline V gene, CDR1 is LNHDA and CDR2 is SQIVND (reference sequence). The CDR3, as DNA: TGTGCCAGCAACCCCCCTCAAGAAGGGGCCAACGTCCTGACTTTC. Translation: CASNPPQEGANVLTF.

The chain joins TRBV5-6 to TRBJ2-7, with D hard to call. CDR3 size: 14 residues. Germline CDR1 SGHDT, CDR2 YYEEEE. Trimming pared 4 bases from V and 0 bases from J, leaving 11 bases between. CDR3 protein: CASSPVASSYEQYF. The CDR3 DNA is TGTGCCAGCAGCCCAGTGGCGAGCTCCTACGAGCAGTACTTC.

J is TRBJ1-1 and V is TRBV30; maybe TRBD1 (6 bases). Trimming took off 3 bases at V and 0 bases at J, with 14 bases between the two ends. The CDR3 has 15 amino acids. Germline loops: CDR1 GTSNPN, CDR2 SVGIG (reference sequence). CDR3 amino acids: CAWSEAGHLNTEAFF. For the CDR3, the DNA is TGTGCCTGGAGCGAGGCGGGACACCTGAACACTGAAGCTTTCTTT.

This chain connects TRBV2 to TRBJ2-5; no firm D call. Germline CDR1 is SNHLY and CDR2 is FYNNEI. Trimming removed 4 bases at V and 0 bases at J, with 9 bases between. The CDR3 runs 14 residues. This CDR3 is CASSVSRNQETQYF. The CDR3 DNA sequence: TGTGCCAGCAGTGTTTCGAGGAACCAAGAGACCCAGTACTTC.

The chain is built from TRBV11-2 and TRBJ1-2; TRBD1 is a possible D gene (6 bases). The CDR3 totals 14 residues. V was cut by 4 bases and J by 2 bases, with 11 bases left in between. Germline V gene sequence: CDR1 SGHAT, CDR2 FQNNGV. The DNA for the CDR3 is TGTGCCAGCAGCTGGACAGCCTCAAACTATGGCTACACCTTC. This gives the protein CASSWTASNYGYTF.

This rearrangement joins TRBV5-1 to TRBJ1-2; D unresolved. CDR3 length equals 14 residues. The V end lost 0 bases, the J end lost 2 bases, and 8 bases lay between the germline ends. Germline values: CDR1 SGHRS, CDR2 YFSETQ. The CDR3 is CASSLAGGNYGYTF. The CDR3 region has the DNA TGCGCCAGCAGCTTGGCCGGCGGAAACTATGGCTACACCTTC.

The chain carries TRBV5-6 and TRBJ2-5, with 7 nucleotides matching TRBD2. Germline-derived CDR1 and CDR2 are SGHDT and YYEEEE. With V trimmed by 4 bases and J by 5 bases, 11 bases remained unmatched. The CDR3 runs 15 residues. DNA for the CDR3: TGTGCCAGCAGCGTCCGGATGCTGGGAGGGGAGACCCAGTACTTC. It specifies CASSVRMLGGETQYF.

This rearrangement joins TRBV5-1 to TRBJ2-2; D might be TRBD2 (5 bases). Trimming took 0 bases from V and 6 from J, leaving 9 bases between them. Germline V CDR1 and CDR2: SGHRS, YFSETQ. The CDR3 has 14 residues. This chain's CDR3 is CASSLVPGSGELFF. The CDR3 DNA is TGCGCCAGCAGCTTGGTCCCGGGGTCCGGGGAGCTGTTTTTT.

This clone came up once. The chain recombines TRBV21-1 with TRBJ2-7; the DNA was not used to check the table's D call, TRBD2. TRBV21-1 is a listed pseudogene. The CDR3 is 14 residues long. DNA of the CDR3: TGTGCCAGCAGCAAAATCCCGGGAACGAACGAGCAGTACTTC. Residues: CASSKIPGTNEQYF.